This T cell receptor beta chain stems from a study of blood T cell repertoires in COVID-19. Background on the study: T cells, B-cell-depleted T cells, or PBMCs supplied cDNA or gDNA.

Original processing notes: By means of reference gene primer amplification, nucleated cell counts were estimated. The data were produced by immunoSEQ multiplex PCR, yet TCRdb's version contains in-frame clones alone and is incomplete. V, J and clone size are those of that table, while D and trimming were read from the DNA. This sample has 250,000 to 400,000 clones, with roughly nine tenths found just once. Patients of the Seattle cohort, enrolled during active infection, were followed longitudinally. The CDR3 runs to 20 residues. Germline V gene sequence: CDR1 SGHTA, CDR2 FQGTGA. V gave up 1 base and J gave up 1 base; unmatched junction bases: 6.

Sequencing was carried out using peripheral blood. This clonotype was sampled from a woman aged 25 to 39 with COVID-19, enrolled during active disease. The chain is built from TRBV7-3 and TRBJ2-6; 14 positions agree with TRBD2. In DNA form, the CDR3 reads TGTGCCAGCAGCTTAAGGGGACTAGCGGGAGCAGTTTCTGGGGCCAACGTCCTGACTTTC. This sequence encodes CASSLRGLAGAVSGANVLTF.